This paragraph covers one T cell receptor beta chain sequence. Per the original methods: Cell counts per sample came from amplifying reference gene primers. TCRdb's copy holds only in-frame clones and misses some; the assay was immunoSEQ multiplex PCR. That table furnishes V, J and clone size, whereas the DNA furnished D and trimming. The sample includes fewer than 500,000 clones, 85% to 90% of them seen just once. The sample originates from a study of blood T cell repertoires in COVID-19. Study background: The study drew acute and convalescent COVID-19 samples from the United States, Italy and Spain. The cDNA or gDNA used as material had been derived from T cells, B-cell-depleted T cells, or PBMCs.

With 4 bases clipped from V and 1 base from J, the junction kept 2 bases outside the gene matches. Germline V gene sequence: CDR1 PRHDT, CDR2 FYEKMQ (reference sequence). The CDR3 runs to 15 residues. The sequence came from a woman in her twenties or thirties with acute or convalescent COVID-19. The chain couples TRBV13 to TRBJ2-7, with 12 bases aligning to TRBD2. Sequencing input: peripheral blood. The CDR3 DNA reads as TGTGCCAGCAGCTCGGGACTAGCGGGTTCCTACGAGCAGTACTTC. As protein: CASSSGLAGSYEQYF.